This T cell receptor beta chain came from a study of T cells in localized non-small cell lung cancer. The study's findings and limits: Adjacent lung held a median 57 of the top 100 tumor clones. Tumor showed lower T cell clonality than uninvolved adjacent lung, where it was highest. Blood T cell density predicted longer survival; adjacent-lung clonality, shorter. Sequencing covered just one tumor region, so heterogeneity cannot be ruled out.

After removal of 5 bases from V and 4 bases from J, the junction contained 3 bases not matched to a gene. Germline CDR1 SGHAT, CDR2 FQDESV (reference sequence). The CDR3 is 15 amino acids. Method: immunoSEQ multiplex PCR; TCRdb's copy keeps in-frame clones and lacks some. The sample has about 33,000 clones, approximately 81% seen once; the top ten hold 35% to 45%. Comment on this clone: Its target is not known.

The V and J genes are TRBV11-1 and TRBJ2-2; TRBD2 aligns across 11 bases. Sequencing was performed on peripheral blood, taken before any cancer treatment. The source of this sequence is a male donor aged 60 or over with stage II squamous cell lung carcinoma. The CDR3, as DNA: TGTGCCAGCAGCAGTAGCGGGAGGGCCACCGGGGAGCTGTTTTTT. Its translation is CASSSSGRATGELFF.